This T cell receptor beta chain was observed in a study of blood T cell repertoires in COVID-19. Study as a whole: The study drew acute and convalescent COVID-19 samples from the United States, Italy and Spain. In each case, the material was cDNA or gDNA derived from T cells, B-cell-depleted T cells, or PBMCs.

Original methodology: Reference gene primer amplification yielded estimated nucleated cell counts. Data came from immunoSEQ multiplex PCR; TCRdb stores just in-frame clones and leaves some out. From that table come the V and J calls and clone size; the DNA was used to work out D and trimming. This sample carries under 250,000 clones, around nine tenths of them seen once, and the ten largest clones take around 1.6%. Germline lookup yields CDR1 MNHEY and CDR2 SVGAGI. The trim removed 5 bases at V and 7 bases at J, leaving 5 bases unmatched. The CDR3 contains 13 residues. V and J are TRBV6-5 and TRBJ1-3; 7 bases line up with TRBD1. Sequenced input: peripheral blood. This clonotype was sampled from a woman aged 60 to 75 who had recovered from COVID-19. DNA for the CDR3: TGTGCCAGCAGTAGACAGGGAGTGAACACCATATATTTT. Its protein product is CASSRQGVNTIYF.